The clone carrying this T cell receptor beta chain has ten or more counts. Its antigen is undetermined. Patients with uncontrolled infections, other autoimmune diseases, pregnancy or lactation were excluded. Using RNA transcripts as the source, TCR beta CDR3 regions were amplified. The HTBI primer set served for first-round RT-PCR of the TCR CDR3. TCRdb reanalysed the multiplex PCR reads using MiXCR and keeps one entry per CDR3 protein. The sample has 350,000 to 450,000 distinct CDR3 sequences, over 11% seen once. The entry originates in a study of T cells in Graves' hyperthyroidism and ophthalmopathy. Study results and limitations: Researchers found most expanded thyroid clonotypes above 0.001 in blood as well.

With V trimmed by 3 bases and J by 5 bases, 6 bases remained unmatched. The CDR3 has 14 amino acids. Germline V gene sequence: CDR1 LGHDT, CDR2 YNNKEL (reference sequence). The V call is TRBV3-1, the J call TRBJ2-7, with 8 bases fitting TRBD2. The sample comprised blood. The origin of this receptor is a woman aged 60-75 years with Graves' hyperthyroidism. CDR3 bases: TGTGCCAGCAGCCAGGGACTAGTGGGGGACGAGCAGTACTTC. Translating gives CASSQGLVGDEQYF.